The rows below give T cell receptor beta chains drawn from one sample of a study of T cells in Graves' hyperthyroidism and ophthalmopathy. TCRdb redid the calling of the multiplex PCR reads with MiXCR, one entry per CDR3 protein. Of roughly 740,000 distinct CDR3 sequences in the sample, about 16% were seen once. Sequenced material: blood. These TCRs come from a man aged 18 to 29 with Graves' hyperthyroidism. The CDR3 runs from the conserved cysteine through the conserved F or W. Each record gives: D gene, clone size, J gene, V gene, CDR3 DNA, CDR3 protein. A D gene is named only where the DNA matches it firmly. The size of a clone is reported for some rows only, either as once, few or many, or as a class for expanded clones.

d_call: NA
clone_size: NA
j_call: TRBJ1-4
v_call: TRBV2
cdr3_nt: TGTGCCAGCAGTGAAGCGACAATTTGGGGCGTAGGGGCTAATGAAAAACTGTTTTTT
cdr3_aa: CASSEATIWGVGANEKLFF

d_call: NA
clone_size: few
j_call: TRBJ1-2
v_call: TRBV6-1
cdr3_nt: TGTGCCAGCAGTGAGTTACAGGGCTATGGCTACACCTTC
cdr3_aa: CASSELQGYGYTF

d_call: NA
clone_size: many
j_call: TRBJ2-7
v_call: TRBV7-8
cdr3_nt: TGTGCCAGCAGCTTGGAAGGGACCGCCTCCTACGAGCAGTACTTC
cdr3_aa: CASSLEGTASYEQYF

d_call: NA
clone_size: NA
j_call: TRBJ2-1
v_call: TRBV4-1
cdr3_nt: TGCGCCAGCAGCCAAGGTGGAGGGGGAAGCTCCTACAATGAGCAGTTCTTC
cdr3_aa: CASSQGGGGSSYNEQFF

d_call: NA
clone_size: few
j_call: TRBJ2-6
v_call: TRBV27
cdr3_nt: TGTGCCAGCGGCATGCAATACTCTGGGGCCAACGTCCTGACTTTC
cdr3_aa: CASGMQYSGANVLTF

d_call: NA
clone_size: few
j_call: TRBJ2-1
v_call: TRBV9
cdr3_nt: TGTGCCAGCAGCGTAGTGGCAGGGAGCTCCTACAATGAGCAGTTCTTC
cdr3_aa: CASSVVAGSSYNEQFF

d_call: TRBD1
clone_size: NA
j_call: TRBJ1-4
v_call: TRBV6-9
cdr3_nt: TGTGCCAGCAGTTACGGGGACAGGGGAATTCCCTTCGGTGAAAAACTGTTTTTT
cdr3_aa: CASSYGDRGIPFGEKLFF

d_call: TRBD2
clone_size: few
j_call: TRBJ2-1
v_call: TRBV19
cdr3_nt: TGTGCCAGTAGTAGGCTAGCGGGATACTCCTACAATGAGCAGTTCTTC
cdr3_aa: CASSRLAGYSYNEQFF

d_call: NA
clone_size: few
j_call: TRBJ2-3
v_call: TRBV7-2
cdr3_nt: TGTGCCAGCAGCCTATTACCCCCGAGGTGGCCCACAGATACGCAGTATTTT
cdr3_aa: CASSLLPPRWPTDTQYF

d_call: NA
clone_size: few
j_call: TRBJ2-1
v_call: TRBV7-3
cdr3_nt: TGTGCCAGCAGCTTAATCGGCGGGGCCACCTACAATGAGCAGTTCTTC
cdr3_aa: CASSLIGGATYNEQFF

d_call: NA
clone_size: few
j_call: TRBJ2-7
v_call: TRBV14
cdr3_nt: TGTGCCAGCAGCCAAGACGTCTGGGCAGGTCCTTACGAGCAGTACTTC
cdr3_aa: CASSQDVWAGPYEQYF

d_call: NA
clone_size: NA
j_call: TRBJ1-1
v_call: TRBV7-9
cdr3_nt: TGTGCCAGCAGTCTCAGAGGACGTGGAAGCCCTGAAGCTTTCTTT
cdr3_aa: CASSLRGRGSPEAFF

d_call: TRBD1
clone_size: many
j_call: TRBJ1-2
v_call: TRBV12-3/TRBV12-4
cdr3_nt: TGTGCCAGCAGTTTCCCCGGGACAGGGCCTAACTATGGCTACACCTTC
cdr3_aa: CASSFPGTGPNYGYTF

d_call: TRBD1
clone_size: many
j_call: TRBJ2-6
v_call: TRBV12-3/TRBV12-4
cdr3_nt: TGTGCCAGCAGGTCCGGGACAGGCCTCTCTGGGGCCAACGTCCTGACTTTC
cdr3_aa: CASRSGTGLSGANVLTF

d_call: NA
clone_size: NA
j_call: TRBJ1-2
v_call: TRBV27
cdr3_nt: TGTGCCAGCAGTTTATCTGGGTACTATGGCTACACCTTC
cdr3_aa: CASSLSGYYGYTF

d_call: NA
clone_size: few
j_call: TRBJ2-2
v_call: TRBV30
cdr3_nt: TGTGCCTGGAGTTTGTTGGGCGCCGAATCGTTCGGGGAGCTGTTTTTT
cdr3_aa: CAWSLLGAESFGELFF

d_call: NA
clone_size: many
j_call: TRBJ2-1
v_call: TRBV27
cdr3_nt: TGTGCCAGCAGTAGCCGGGGACAAGCTGGGCAGTTCTTC
cdr3_aa: CASSSRGQAGQFF

d_call: NA
clone_size: many
j_call: TRBJ2-7
v_call: TRBV12-3/TRBV12-4
cdr3_nt: TGTGCCAGCAGTTTAGGCACTGGCGAGCAGTACTTC
cdr3_aa: CASSLGTGEQYF

d_call: NA
clone_size: NA
j_call: TRBJ2-5
v_call: TRBV4-1
cdr3_nt: TGCGCCAGCAGCCAAGTGCAGCAAGAGACCCAGTACTTC
cdr3_aa: CASSQVQQETQYF

d_call: TRBD1
clone_size: few
j_call: TRBJ2-7
v_call: TRBV7-6
cdr3_nt: TGTGCCAGCAGCTTGCGGACAGGGGATGGCGAGCAGTACTTC
cdr3_aa: CASSLRTGDGEQYF

d_call: NA
clone_size: many
j_call: TRBJ1-2
v_call: TRBV2
cdr3_nt: TGTGCCAGCAAACTGGGGGGAGATGGCTACACCTTC
cdr3_aa: CASKLGGDGYTF

d_call: NA
clone_size: NA
j_call: TRBJ2-7
v_call: TRBV4-1
cdr3_nt: TGCGCCAGCAGCCAAGTGGGGACGGACGGTTACGAGCAGTACTTC
cdr3_aa: CASSQVGTDGYEQYF

d_call: NA
clone_size: NA
j_call: TRBJ2-6
v_call: TRBV6-1
cdr3_nt: TGTGCCAGCACCTACCGAGGCGCTGGGGCCAACGTCCTGACTTTC
cdr3_aa: CASTYRGAGANVLTF

d_call: NA
clone_size: many
j_call: TRBJ2-7
v_call: TRBV12-3/TRBV12-4
cdr3_nt: TGTGCCAGCAGCTCCCCTTCCGCGGGAAGGGCAGGAAACTACGAGCAGTACTTC
cdr3_aa: CASSSPSAGRAGNYEQYF

d_call: NA
clone_size: NA
j_call: TRBJ2-2
v_call: TRBV27
cdr3_nt: TGTGCCAGCAGTTTTTTTCGGACCGGGGAGCTGTTTTTT
cdr3_aa: CASSFFRTGELFF

d_call: NA
clone_size: NA
j_call: TRBJ1-1
v_call: TRBV29-1
cdr3_nt: TGCAGCGTTGTCGACACTGAAGCTTTCTTT
cdr3_aa: CSVVDTEAFF

d_call: NA
clone_size: many
j_call: TRBJ2-1
v_call: TRBV7-8
cdr3_nt: TGTGCCAGCAGCCCCGTCAATGAGCAGTTCTTC
cdr3_aa: CASSPVNEQFF

d_call: TRBD1
clone_size: many
j_call: TRBJ1-1
v_call: TRBV12-5
cdr3_nt: TGTGCTAGTGGTTTGGCCCTAACAGGGGGGAACACTGAAGCTTTCTTT
cdr3_aa: CASGLALTGGNTEAFF